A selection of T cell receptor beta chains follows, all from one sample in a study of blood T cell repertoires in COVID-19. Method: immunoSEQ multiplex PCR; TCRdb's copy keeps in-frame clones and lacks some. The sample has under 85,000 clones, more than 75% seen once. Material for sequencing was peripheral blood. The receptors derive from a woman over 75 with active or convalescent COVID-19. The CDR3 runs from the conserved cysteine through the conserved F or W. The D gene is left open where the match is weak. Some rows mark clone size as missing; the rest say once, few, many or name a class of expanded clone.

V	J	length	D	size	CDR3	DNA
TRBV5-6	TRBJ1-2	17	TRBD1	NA	CASSPPGTGNRAYGYTF	TGTGCCAGCAGCCCTCCCGGGACAGGAAACCGAGCCTATGGCTACACCTTC
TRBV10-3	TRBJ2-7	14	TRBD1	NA	CAIGPGQSSYEQYF	TGTGCCATCGGACCGGGACAGAGTTCCTACGAGCAGTACTTC
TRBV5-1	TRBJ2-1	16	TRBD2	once	CASSLGLAGTYNEQFF	TGCGCCAGCAGCTTAGGACTAGCGGGGACCTACAATGAGCAGTTCTTC
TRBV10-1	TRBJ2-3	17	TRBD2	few	CASSGRGLAGGTDTQYF	TGCGCCAGCAGTGGTAGGGGTCTTGCGGGGGGGACAGATACGCAGTATTTT
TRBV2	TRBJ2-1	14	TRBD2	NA	CASIIAGGGNEQFF	TGTGCCAGCATTATCGCGGGGGGCGGGAATGAGCAGTTCTTC
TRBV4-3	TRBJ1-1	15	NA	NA	CASSQELGLNTEAFF	TGCGCCAGCAGCCAAGAGTTGGGCCTGAACACTGAAGCTTTCTTT
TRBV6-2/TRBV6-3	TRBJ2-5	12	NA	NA	CASSPTAQTQYF	TGTGCCAGCAGCCCTACTGCTCAGACCCAGTACTTC
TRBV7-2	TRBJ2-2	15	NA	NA	CASSFAVGAGRELFF	TGTGCCAGCAGCTTCGCGGTGGGGGCCGGAAGGGAGCTGTTTTTT
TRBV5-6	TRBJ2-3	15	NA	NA	CASSLGQGLTDTQYF	TGTGCCAGCAGCTTGGGGCAGGGGCTGACAGATACGCAGTATTTT
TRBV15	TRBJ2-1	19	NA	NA	CATSRDWVLGRAEYNEQFF	TGTGCCACCAGCAGAGACTGGGTTCTCGGCAGGGCCGAATACAATGAGCAGTTCTTC
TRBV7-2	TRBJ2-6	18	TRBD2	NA	CASSAGGLAGAGANVLTF	TGTGCCAGCAGCGCTGGCGGACTAGCGGGGGCGGGGGCCAACGTCCTGACTTTC
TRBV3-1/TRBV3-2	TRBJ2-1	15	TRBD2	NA	CASSYLAGGYNEQFF	TGTGCCAGCAGTTACCTAGCGGGGGGTTACAATGAGCAGTTCTTC
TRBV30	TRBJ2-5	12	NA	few	CAWSQTQETQYF	TGTGCCTGGAGTCAAACTCAAGAGACCCAGTACTTC
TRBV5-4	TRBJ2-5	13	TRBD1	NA	CASSWPGQGTQYF	TGTGCCAGCAGCTGGCCGGGACAGGGGACCCAGTACTTC
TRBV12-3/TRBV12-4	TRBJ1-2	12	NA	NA	CASSGGADGYTF	TGTGCCAGCAGTGGGGGGGCAGATGGCTACACCTTC
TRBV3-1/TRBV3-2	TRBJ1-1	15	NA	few	CASSPPEGLNTEAFF	TGTGCCAGCAGCCCCCCAGAGGGACTTAACACTGAAGCTTTCTTT
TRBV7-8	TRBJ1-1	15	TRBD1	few	CASSLATGRATEAFF	TGTGCCAGCAGCTTAGCGACAGGGCGAGCCACTGAAGCTTTCTTT
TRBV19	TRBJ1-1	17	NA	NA	CASSRAHGQTMNTEAFF	TGTGCCAGTAGTAGGGCCCATGGGCAGACCATGAACACTGAAGCTTTCTTT
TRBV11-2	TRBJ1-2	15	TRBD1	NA	CASSLLGQGAYGYTF	TGTGCCAGCAGCTTATTGGGACAGGGTGCCTATGGCTACACCTTC
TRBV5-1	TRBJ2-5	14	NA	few	CASGRSGGEETQYF	TGCGCCAGCGGAAGATCAGGTGGTGAAGAGACCCAGTACTTC
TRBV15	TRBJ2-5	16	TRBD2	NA	CATSPHSGEPQETQYF	TGTGCCACCAGCCCCCACAGCGGGGAACCCCAAGAGACCCAGTACTTC
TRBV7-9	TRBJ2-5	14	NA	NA	CASSFGGAGETQYF	TGTGCCAGCAGCTTCGGCGGGGCGGGAGAGACCCAGTACTTC
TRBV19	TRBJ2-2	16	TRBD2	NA	CASGVPRGVDTGELFF	TGTGCCAGTGGGGTCCCCCGGGGGGTGGACACCGGGGAGCTGTTTTTT
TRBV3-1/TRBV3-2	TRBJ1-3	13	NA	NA	CASSPSNGNTIYF	TGTGCCAGCAGCCCCAGTAATGGAAACACCATATATTTT
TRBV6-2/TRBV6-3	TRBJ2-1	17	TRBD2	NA	CASSYSKLAGDVNEQFF	TGTGCCAGCAGTTACTCGAAACTAGCGGGGGACGTCAATGAGCAGTTCTTC
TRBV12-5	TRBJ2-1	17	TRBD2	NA	CASGLVLSASGAAEQFF	TGTGCTAGTGGTTTGGTACTTTCGGCTAGCGGGGCCGCAGAGCAGTTCTTC
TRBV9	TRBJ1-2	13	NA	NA	CASSAGRAYGYTF	TGTGCCAGCAGCGCGGGGAGGGCCTATGGCTACACCTTC
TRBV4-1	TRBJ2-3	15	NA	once	CARSRLGPGLDTQYF	TGCGCCCGCAGCCGCCTGGGGCCGGGTCTAGATACGCAGTATTTT
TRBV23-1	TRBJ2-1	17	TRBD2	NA	CASSQVGTSGGNNEQFF	TGCGCCAGCAGTCAAGTCGGGACTAGCGGGGGGAACAATGAGCAGTTCTTC
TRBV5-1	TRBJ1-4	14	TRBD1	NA	CASSYTGTEEKLFF	TGCGCCAGCAGCTACACCGGGACAGAAGAAAAACTGTTTTTT
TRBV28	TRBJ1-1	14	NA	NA	CASLSGIMNTEAFF	TGTGCCAGCCTCTCGGGGATTATGAACACTGAAGCTTTCTTT
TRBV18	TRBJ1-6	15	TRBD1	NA	CASSLTGDYNSPLHF	TGTGCCAGCTCACTCACAGGGGACTATAATTCACCCCTCCACTTT
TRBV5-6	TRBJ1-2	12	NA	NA	CASSLSSRGYTF	TGTGCCAGCAGCTTGTCGAGCCGTGGCTACACCTTC
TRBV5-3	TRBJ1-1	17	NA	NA	CARRVRDMVTPDTEAFF	TGTGCCAGACGCGTGAGGGACATGGTGACGCCCGATACTGAAGCTTTCTTT
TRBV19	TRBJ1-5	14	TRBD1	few	CASEQGAINQPQHF	TGTGCCAGTGAACAGGGGGCGATAAATCAGCCCCAGCATTTT
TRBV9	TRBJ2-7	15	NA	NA	CASSVEGESSYEQYF	TGTGCCAGCAGCGTAGAGGGGGAGAGCTCCTACGAGCAGTACTTC
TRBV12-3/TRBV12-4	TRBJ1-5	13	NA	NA	CASSLRSDQPQHF	TGTGCCAGCAGTTTACGCTCGGATCAGCCCCAGCATTTT